The 16 T cell receptor beta chains listed next were all sequenced from one sample in a study of regulatory T cells in long-lasting Graves disease. To make TCR beta libraries, researchers used iRepertoire HTBI primers and Arm-PCR of CDR3 regions. Using its own MiXCR run on the multiplex PCR reads, TCRdb lists one record per CDR3 protein. The sample includes around 500,000 distinct CDR3 sequences, approximately 12% of them seen just once. Time point here: newly diagnosed GD, antithyroid drugs for less than 3 months. Scientists built the TCR library using RNA that was extracted from PBMCs. This sample also belongs to another study, concerning T cells in Graves' hyperthyroidism and ophthalmopathy.

The sequencing here drew on peripheral blood mononuclear cells (PBMCs), taken at new diagnosis, from a patient treated with antithyroid drugs. These receptors all come from a man aged 25 to 40 with Graves disease.

This clonotype was seen only a few times. The chain employs TRBV4-2 and TRBJ2-5; 10 bases align to TRBD2. The ends lost 0 bases at V and 5 bases at J; junction bases unmatched: 12. Germline V lookup: CDR1 LGHNA, CDR2 YNFKEQ. CDR3 length: 18 residues. CDR3 DNA sequence: TGTGCCAGCAGCCAAGATCGCGGGCTAGCGGGAGTAGGGGAGACCCAGTACTTC. It is translated as CASSQDRGLAGVGETQYF.

There are many counts of this clonotype. This chain joins TRBV19 and TRBJ1-2, with D possibly TRBD1 on 5 matching bases. The CDR3 is 12 residues long. The germline gives CDR1 LNHDA, CDR2 SQIVND (reference sequence). The V gene lost 4 bases and the J gene lost 6 bases, with 9 bases spanning the gap. The DNA for the CDR3 is TGTGCCAGTAGTAGTCAGGGACATGGCTACACCTTC. Residues: CASSSQGHGYTF. The variable domain in full, with the rest retrieved from reference TRBV19 and TRBJ1-2, is DGGITQSPKYLFRKEGQNVTLSCEQNLNHDAMYWYRQDPGQGLRLIYYSQIVNDFQKGDIAEGYSVSREKKESFPLTVTSAQKNPTAFYLCASSSQGHGYTFGSGTRLTVV.

For this clonotype: The missing conserved phenylalanine or tryptophan at the end of this CDR3 makes a read error likely. V gene TRBV5-1 combines with J gene TRBJ2-7, with D perhaps matching TRBD1 or TRBD2 (5 bases each). Deletions cut 1 base from V and 2 bases from J, with 10 bases between. Germline V gene data show CDR1 as SGHRS and CDR2 as YFSETQ. The CDR3 length is 14 residues. The CDR3 coding sequence is TGCGCCAGCAGCTTGTGGCAGGGACCCTACGAGCAGTACCTC. Protein product: CASSLWQGPYEQYL.

This clonotype was counted ten times or more. The chain is built from TRBV20-1 and TRBJ2-2; 9 bases line up with TRBD2. J was trimmed by 4 bases and V by 3 bases; bases with no gene match: 6. Looked up from germline, CDR1 is DFQATT and CDR2 is SNEGSKA (reference sequence). The CDR3 covers 15 residues. The CDR3 DNA follows: TGCAGTGCTAGGCCTAGCGGGACCTTCACCGGGGAGCTGTTTTTT. Protein: CSARPSGTFTGELFF.

This chain uses TRBV5-1 with TRBJ2-7; 14 bases fit TRBD2. This CDR3 comprises 17 residues. The V and J ends lost 0 bases and 5 bases, in that order; junction bases with no gene match: 7. Germline-derived CDR1 and CDR2 are SGHRS and YFSETQ. The CDR3 here is CASSLAVVGLAGDEQYF. In nucleotides, the CDR3 is TGCGCCAGCAGCTTGGCCGTGGTGGGACTAGCGGGAGACGAGCAGTACTTC.

This clonotype has at least ten counts. This chain joins TRBV2 and TRBJ2-3; 8 nucleotides agree with TRBD2. Per the germline V gene, CDR1 is SNHLY and CDR2 is FYNNEI. The CDR3 runs 14 residues. V shed 6 bases, J shed 4 bases, and the junction held 6 bases outside the gene matches. CDR3 region: CASRGTRSADTQYF. CDR3 sequence (DNA): TGTGCCAGCAGGGGGACTAGATCGGCAGATACGCAGTATTTT.

This clonotype was seen repeatedly, ten times or more. The chain recombines TRBV5-1 with TRBJ2-7; 9 bases agree with TRBD1. J was trimmed by 2 bases and V by 0 bases; bases with no gene match: 0. CDR1 is SGHRS and CDR2 is YFSETQ in the germline V gene. The CDR3 totals 14 residues. The CDR3 nucleotides read TGCGCCAGCAGCTTGGGGACAGGGGCCTACGAGCAGTACTTC. Its protein product is CASSLGTGAYEQYF.

This clonotype was seen ten or more times. CDR3 protein: CSVRPGTGFRNEQFF. Written as DNA, the CDR3 is TGCAGCGTTCGTCCCGGGACAGGATTTCGCAATGAGCAGTTCTTC. The J gene is TRBJ2-1, the V gene TRBV29-1; TRBD1 matches 8 bases. The V and J ends lost 5 bases and 6 bases, in that order; junction bases with no gene match: 12. The CDR3 loop spans 15 amino acids. From germline, CDR1 is SQVTM and CDR2 ANQGSEA.

The genes are TRBV9 and TRBJ2-7; D gene unclear. Germline V gene lookup returns CDR1 SGDLS and CDR2 YYNGEE. The CDR3 consists of 15 residues. The V end lost 7 bases, the J end lost 2 bases, and 19 bases lay between the germline ends. The CDR3 here is CASEAPRTAAYEQYF. CDR3 sequence (DNA): TGTGCCAGCGAGGCCCCACGGACGGCGGCCTACGAGCAGTACTTC.

The J gene is TRBJ2-1, the V gene TRBV20-1; possibly TRBD2 for D (6 bases). This CDR3 spans 13 amino acids. Trimming left V 4 bases short and J 7 bases short, with 14 bases between. Germline assignment: CDR1 DFQATT and CDR2 SNEGSKA (reference sequence). This CDR3 reads CSAMGTGSNEQFF. Here the CDR3 DNA reads TGCAGTGCTATGGGGACTGGGTCAAATGAGCAGTTCTTC.

As concerns this clonotype: The junction departs from the called germline gene at one end, perhaps through a read error. The chain links TRBV12-3 or TRBV12-4 to TRBJ2-1, with 11 bases identical to TRBD2. There are 16 residues in the CDR3. CDR3 protein: CASSRIAGGLGNGQFF. CDR3 sequence (DNA): TGTGCCAGCAGTCGTATAGCGGGAGGGTTAGGCAATGGGCAGTTCTTC.

The table lists this clonotype with many counts. The gene calls are TRBV12-3 or TRBV12-4 and TRBJ2-7; weak D call: TRBD1 (5 bases). V lost 1 base to trimming and J lost 6 bases, with 13 bases between them. The CDR3 totals 14 residues. DNA of the CDR3: TGTGCCAGCAGTTTAGAACAGGCTGTGGGCGAGCAGTACTTC. Translating it yields CASSLEQAVGEQYF.

This clonotype was recorded at least ten times. This rearrangement joins TRBV20-1 to TRBJ2-3, with 16 bases fitting TRBD2. V gave up 5 bases and J gave up 5 bases; unmatched junction bases: 7. The CDR3 consists of 16 residues. Germline V gives CDR1 DFQATT, CDR2 SNEGSKA (reference sequence). The CDR3 bases are TGCAGTGCTTCTGGGACTAGCGGGAGGGCCAGAGATACGCAGTATTTT. Protein sequence: CSASGTSGRARDTQYF.

This clonotype was counted many times. The junction does not match germline at one end; this may be a read error. The gene calls are TRBV7-9 and TRBJ1-5; TRBD1 might be the D (5 bases). CDR1 and CDR2 from the germline V gene are SEHNR and FQNEAQ (reference sequence). The CDR3 spans 13 residues. This CDR3 is CASSLARDQPQHF. DNA for the CDR3: TGCGCCAGCAGCTTGGCGAGGGACCAGCCCCAGCATTTT.

This clonotype occurred a few times. The rearrangement joins TRBV6-1 to TRBJ2-4, with 8 bases lining up with TRBD2. This CDR3 comprises 15 residues. The V segment lost 3 bases and the J segment 8 bases; nucleotides outside the gene matches: 9. Germline V gives CDR1 MNHNS, CDR2 SASEGT. CDR3 in amino acids: CASSEGGTSRDIQYF. CDR3 nucleotides: TGTGCCAGCAGTGAGGGAGGGACTAGTAGAGACATTCAGTACTTC.

This clonotype appeared a few times. The V call is TRBV5-1, the J call TRBJ2-7; D is possibly TRBD2 (6 bases). The V gene's germline CDR1 is SGHRS and CDR2 YFSETQ. The V and J ends lost 3 bases and 1 base respectively, with 8 bases between them. This CDR3 contains 13 residues. DNA of the CDR3: TGCGCCAGCAGCTGGGGGACTTCCTACGAGCAGTACTTC. This sequence encodes CASSWGTSYEQYF.